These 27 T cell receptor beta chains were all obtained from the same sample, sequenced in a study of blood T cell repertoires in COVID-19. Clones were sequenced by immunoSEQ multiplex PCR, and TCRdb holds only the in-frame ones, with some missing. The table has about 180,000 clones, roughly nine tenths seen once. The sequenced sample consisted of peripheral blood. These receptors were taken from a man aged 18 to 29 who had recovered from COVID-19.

CDR3 sequence reads: CASSLGQGMNTEAFF. The CDR3 DNA is TGCGCCAGCAGCTTGGGACAGGGAATGAACACTGAAGCTTTCTTT. The V gene is TRBV5-1, the J gene TRBJ1-1; 7 bases are shared with TRBD1. The J segment lost 0 bases and the V segment lost 0 bases, leaving 2 bases of the junction unmatched. CDR3 length: 15 amino acids. Germline V gene sequence: CDR1 SGHRS, CDR2 YFSETQ.

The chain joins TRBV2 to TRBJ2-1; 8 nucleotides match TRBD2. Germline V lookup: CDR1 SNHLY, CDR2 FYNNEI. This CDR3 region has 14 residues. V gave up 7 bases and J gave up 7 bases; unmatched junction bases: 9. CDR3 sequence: CASTRAGVGNEQFF. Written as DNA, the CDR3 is TGTGCCAGCACCAGAGCGGGAGTCGGGAATGAGCAGTTCTTC.

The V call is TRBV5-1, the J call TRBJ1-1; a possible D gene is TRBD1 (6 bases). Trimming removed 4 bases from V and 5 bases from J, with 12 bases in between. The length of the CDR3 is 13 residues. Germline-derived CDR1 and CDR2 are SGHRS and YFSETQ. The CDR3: CASSHEGVTEAFF. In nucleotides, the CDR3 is TGCGCCAGCAGCCATGAGGGGGTGACTGAAGCTTTCTTT. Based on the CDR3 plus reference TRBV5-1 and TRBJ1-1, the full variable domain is KAGVTQTPRYLIKTRGQQVTLSCSPISGHRSVSWYQQTPGQGLQFLFEYFSETQRNKGNFPGRFSGRQFSNSRSEMNVSTLELGDSALYLCASSHEGVTEAFFGQGTRLTVV.

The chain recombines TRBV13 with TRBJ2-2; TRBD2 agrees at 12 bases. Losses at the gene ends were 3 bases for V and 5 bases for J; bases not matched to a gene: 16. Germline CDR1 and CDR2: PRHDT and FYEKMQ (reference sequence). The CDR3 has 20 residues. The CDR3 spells CASSFSLAGGPLRGTGELFF. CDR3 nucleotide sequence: TGTGCCAGCAGCTTTAGCCTAGCGGGAGGGCCCCTACGGGGGACCGGGGAGCTGTTTTTT.

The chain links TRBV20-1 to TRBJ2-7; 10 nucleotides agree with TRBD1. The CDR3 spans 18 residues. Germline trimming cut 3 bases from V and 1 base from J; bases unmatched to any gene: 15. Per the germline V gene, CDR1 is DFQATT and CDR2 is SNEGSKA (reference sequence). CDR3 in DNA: TGCAGTGCTAGTGTTCCCCCCAGAAAGGGACAGGGGTCCTACGAGCAGTACTTC. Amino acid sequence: CSASVPPRKGQGSYEQYF.

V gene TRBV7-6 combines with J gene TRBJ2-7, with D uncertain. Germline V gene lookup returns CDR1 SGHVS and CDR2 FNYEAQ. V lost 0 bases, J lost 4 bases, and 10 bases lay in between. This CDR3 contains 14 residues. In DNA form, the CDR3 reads TGTGCCAGCAGCTTAGCGATGGTCGGTTACGAGCAGTACTTC. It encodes CASSLAMVGYEQYF.

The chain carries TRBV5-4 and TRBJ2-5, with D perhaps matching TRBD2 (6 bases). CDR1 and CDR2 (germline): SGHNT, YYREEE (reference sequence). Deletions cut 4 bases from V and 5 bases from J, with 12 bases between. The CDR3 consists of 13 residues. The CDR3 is CASSEDYRETQYF. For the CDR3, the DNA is TGTGCCAGCAGCGAGGACTATAGGGAGACCCAGTACTTC.

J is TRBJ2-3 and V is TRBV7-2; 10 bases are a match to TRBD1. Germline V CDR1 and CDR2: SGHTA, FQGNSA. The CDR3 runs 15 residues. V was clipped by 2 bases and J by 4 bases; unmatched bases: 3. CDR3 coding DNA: TGTGCCAGCAGCTTAAGGACAGGGGGATCAGATACGCAGTATTTT. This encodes CASSLRTGGSDTQYF.

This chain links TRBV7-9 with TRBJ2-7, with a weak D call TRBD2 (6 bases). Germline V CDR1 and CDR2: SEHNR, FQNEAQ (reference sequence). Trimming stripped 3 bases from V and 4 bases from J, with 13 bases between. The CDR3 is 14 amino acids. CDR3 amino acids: CASSFSDSGYEQYF. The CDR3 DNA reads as TGTGCCAGCAGCTTCTCTGATAGCGGATACGAGCAGTACTTC.

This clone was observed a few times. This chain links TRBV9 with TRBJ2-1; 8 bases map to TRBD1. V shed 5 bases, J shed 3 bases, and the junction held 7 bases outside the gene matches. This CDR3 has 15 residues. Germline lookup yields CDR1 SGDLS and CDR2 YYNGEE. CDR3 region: CASSRRTGFYNEQFF. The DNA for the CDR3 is TGTGCCAGCAGTCGCCGGACAGGGTTCTACAATGAGCAGTTCTTC.

The CDR3 DNA reads as TGCAGCGTCGGACAGACAGGCCCCGAGCAGTACTTC. This gives the protein CSVGQTGPEQYF. The chain uses TRBV29-1 and TRBJ2-7, with D possibly matching TRBD1 (6 bases). CDR3 length equals 12 residues. The V end lost 6 bases, the J end lost 6 bases, and 15 bases lay between the germline ends. Germline assignment: CDR1 SQVTM and CDR2 ANQGSEA.

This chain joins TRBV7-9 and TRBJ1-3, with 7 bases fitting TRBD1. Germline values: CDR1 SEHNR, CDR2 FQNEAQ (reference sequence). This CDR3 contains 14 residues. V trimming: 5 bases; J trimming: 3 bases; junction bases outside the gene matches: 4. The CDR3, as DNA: TGTGCCAGCAGCCCGCGACAGGGTGGAAACACCATATATTTT. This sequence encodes CASSPRQGGNTIYF.

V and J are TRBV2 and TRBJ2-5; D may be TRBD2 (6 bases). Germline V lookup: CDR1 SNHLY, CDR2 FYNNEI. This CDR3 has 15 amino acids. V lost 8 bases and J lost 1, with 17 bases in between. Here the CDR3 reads CASLRELASQETQYF. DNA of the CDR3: TGTGCCAGCCTCAGGGAACTAGCTTCCCAAGAGACCCAGTACTTC.

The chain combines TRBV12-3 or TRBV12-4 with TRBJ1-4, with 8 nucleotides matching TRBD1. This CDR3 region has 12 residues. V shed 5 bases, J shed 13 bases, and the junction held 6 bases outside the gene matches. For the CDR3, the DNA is TGTGCCAGCAGTCCGGACAGGGTGGTACTGTTTTTT. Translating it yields CASSPDRVVLFF.

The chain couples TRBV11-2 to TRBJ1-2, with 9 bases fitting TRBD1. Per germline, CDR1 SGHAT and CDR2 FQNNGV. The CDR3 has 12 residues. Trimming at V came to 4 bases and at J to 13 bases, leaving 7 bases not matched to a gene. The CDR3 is CASSSDRGDVTF. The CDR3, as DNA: TGTGCCAGCAGCTCGGACAGGGGAGATGTCACCTTC. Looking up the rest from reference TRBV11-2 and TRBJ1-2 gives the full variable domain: EAGVAQSPRYKIIEKRQSVAFWCNPISGHATLYWYQQILGQGPKLLIQFQNNGVVDDSQLPKDRFSAERLKGVDSTLKIQPAKLEDSAVYLCASSSDRGDVTFGSGTRLTVV.

The CDR3: CASKSGTGALTGQFF. The CDR3 coding sequence is TGCGCCAGCAAAAGCGGGACAGGGGCCTTGACGGGGCAGTTCTTC. The genes are TRBV10-2 and TRBJ2-1; 10 nucleotides agree with TRBD1. Per the germline V gene, CDR1 is WSHSY and CDR2 is SAAADI. Trimming at V came to 7 bases and at J to 12 bases, leaving 15 bases not matched to a gene. The CDR3 extends over 15 amino acids.

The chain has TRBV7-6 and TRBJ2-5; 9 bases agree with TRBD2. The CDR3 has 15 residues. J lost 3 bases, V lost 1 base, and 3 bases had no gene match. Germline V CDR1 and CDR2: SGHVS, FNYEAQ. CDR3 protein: CASSLGLAVEETQYF. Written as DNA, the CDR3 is TGTGCCAGCAGCTTAGGACTAGCGGTTGAAGAGACCCAGTACTTC.

CDR3 nucleotide sequence: TGTGCCAGCAGTTACTCGAGGGGACAGTCCTACGAGCAGTACTTC. Its translation is CASSYSRGQSYEQYF. The V call is TRBV6-5, the J call TRBJ2-7; 7 nucleotides match TRBD1. This CDR3 is built from 15 residues. Germline lookup yields CDR1 MNHEY and CDR2 SVGAGI. Trimming removed 0 bases from V and 1 base from J; junction bases left unmatched: 3.

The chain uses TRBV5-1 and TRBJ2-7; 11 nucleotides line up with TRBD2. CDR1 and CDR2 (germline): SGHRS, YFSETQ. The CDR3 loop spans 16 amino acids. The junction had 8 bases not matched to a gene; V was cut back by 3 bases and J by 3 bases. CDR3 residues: CASSWPGTSGRYEQYF. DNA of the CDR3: TGCGCCAGCAGCTGGCCAGGGACTAGCGGTCGCTACGAGCAGTACTTC. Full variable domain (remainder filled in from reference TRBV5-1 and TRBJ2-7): KAGVTQTPRYLIKTRGQQVTLSCSPISGHRSVSWYQQTPGQGLQFLFEYFSETQRNKGNFPGRFSGRQFSNSRSEMNVSTLELGDSALYLCASSWPGTSGRYEQYFGPGTRLTVT.

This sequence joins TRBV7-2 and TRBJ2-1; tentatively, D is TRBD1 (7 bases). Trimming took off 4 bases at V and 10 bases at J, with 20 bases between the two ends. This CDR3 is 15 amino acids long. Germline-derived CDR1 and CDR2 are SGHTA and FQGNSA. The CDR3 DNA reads TGTGCCAGCAGCTCGGAGACTAGGGGGCTCAGGGAGCAGTTCTTC. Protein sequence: CASSSETRGLREQFF.

The CDR3 reads CASRGAYTRGWTEAFF. As DNA, the CDR3 is TGTGCCAGCAGGGGGGCGTATACTCGGGGATGGACTGAAGCTTTCTTT. The genes are TRBV2 and TRBJ1-1, with D perhaps TRBD1 (6 bases). V lost 6 bases and J 5 bases, leaving 22 bases between the germline ends. This CDR3 spans 16 amino acids. CDR1 is SNHLY and CDR2 is FYNNEI in the germline V gene.

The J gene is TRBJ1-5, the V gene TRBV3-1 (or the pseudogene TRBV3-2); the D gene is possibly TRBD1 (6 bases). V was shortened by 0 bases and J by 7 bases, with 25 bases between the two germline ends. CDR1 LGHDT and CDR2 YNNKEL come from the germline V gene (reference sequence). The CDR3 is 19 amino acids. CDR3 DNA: TGTGCCAGCAGCCAAGATTCCTCCTGGGGGGCAGGGCGGGGGCAGCCCCAGCATTTT. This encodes CASSQDSSWGAGRGQPQHF.

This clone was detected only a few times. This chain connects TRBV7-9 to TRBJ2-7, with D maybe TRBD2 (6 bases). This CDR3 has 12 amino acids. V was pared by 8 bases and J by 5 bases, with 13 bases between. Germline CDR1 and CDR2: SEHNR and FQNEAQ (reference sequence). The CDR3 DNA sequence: TGTGCCAGCGGCGGGACTCTCCACGAGCAGTACTTC. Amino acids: CASGGTLHEQYF. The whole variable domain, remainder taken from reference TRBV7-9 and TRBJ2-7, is DTGVSQNPRHKITKRGQNVTFRCDPISEHNRLYWYRQTLGQGPEFLTYFQNEAQLEKSRLLSDRFSAERPKGSFSTLEIQRTEQGDSAMYLCASGGTLHEQYFGPGTRLTVT.

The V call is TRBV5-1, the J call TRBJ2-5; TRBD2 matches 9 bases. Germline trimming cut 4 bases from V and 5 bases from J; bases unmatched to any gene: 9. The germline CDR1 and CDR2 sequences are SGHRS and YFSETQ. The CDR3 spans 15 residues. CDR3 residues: CASSLVAGAGETQYF. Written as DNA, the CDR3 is TGCGCCAGCAGCCTAGTAGCGGGAGCGGGGGAGACCCAGTACTTC.

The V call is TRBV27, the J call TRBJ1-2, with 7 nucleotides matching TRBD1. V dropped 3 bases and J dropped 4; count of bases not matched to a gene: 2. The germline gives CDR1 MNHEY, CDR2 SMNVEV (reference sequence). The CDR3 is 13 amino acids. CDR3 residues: CASSLGTAYGYTF. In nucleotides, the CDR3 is TGTGCCAGCAGTTTGGGGACAGCCTATGGCTACACCTTC.

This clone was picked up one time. Here the CDR3 reads CASSTPRTGGMSYGYTF. In DNA form, the CDR3 reads TGTGCCAGCAGCACCCCTAGGACAGGTGGGATGAGCTATGGCTACACCTTC. The chain combines TRBV7-8 with TRBJ1-2; 7 bases map to TRBD1. With V trimmed by 5 bases and J by 4 bases, 16 bases remained unmatched. The CDR3 extends over 17 amino acids. Per the germline V gene, CDR1 is SGHVS and CDR2 is FQNEAQ.

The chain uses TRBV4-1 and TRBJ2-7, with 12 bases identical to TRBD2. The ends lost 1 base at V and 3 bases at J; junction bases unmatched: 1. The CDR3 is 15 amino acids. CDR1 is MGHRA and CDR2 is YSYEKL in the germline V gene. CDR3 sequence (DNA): TGCGCCAGCAGCCAAGGGACTAGCGGGAACTACGAGCAGTACTTC. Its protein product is CASSQGTSGNYEQYF.